The present entry profiles one T cell receptor (beta chain) with its context. The CDR3 covers 13 residues. V was cut by 6 bases and J by 0 bases, with 9 bases left in between. Germline CDR1 is DFQATT and CDR2 is SNEGSKA (reference sequence). The sample is drawn from a study of T-cell reconstitution after alpha-beta-depleted transplantation in children. Unique molecular identifiers were incorporated during preparation of the TCRbeta library. Using its own MiXCR run on the PCR reads, TCRdb lists one record per CDR3 protein. The sample has around 530,000 distinct CDR3 sequences; around a third are singletons.

The V gene is TRBV20-1, the J gene TRBJ1-5; the D is unclear. The TCR was taken from a human donor who donated a stem cell graft to a child with aplastic anemia. The sample was PBMCs from the stem cell graft donor, taken from the stem cell graft. The CDR3 region is CSATGVSNQPQHF. CDR3 sequence (DNA): TGCAGTGCCACCGGGGTTAGCAATCAGCCCCAGCATTTT.